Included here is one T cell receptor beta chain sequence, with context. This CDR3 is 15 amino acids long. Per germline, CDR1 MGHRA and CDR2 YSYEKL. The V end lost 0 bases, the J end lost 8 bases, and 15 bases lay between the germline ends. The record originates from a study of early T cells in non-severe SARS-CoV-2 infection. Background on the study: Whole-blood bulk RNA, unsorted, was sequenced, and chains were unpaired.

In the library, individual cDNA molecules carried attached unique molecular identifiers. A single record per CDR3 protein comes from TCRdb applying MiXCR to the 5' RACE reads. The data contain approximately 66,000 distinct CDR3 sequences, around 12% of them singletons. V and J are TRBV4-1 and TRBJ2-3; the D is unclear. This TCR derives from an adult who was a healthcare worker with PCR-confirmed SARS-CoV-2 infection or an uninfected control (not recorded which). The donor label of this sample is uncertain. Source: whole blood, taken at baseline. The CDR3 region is CASSQEVKGFGTQYF. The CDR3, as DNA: TGCGCCAGCAGCCAAGAGGTAAAAGGTTTTGGTACGCAGTATTTT.